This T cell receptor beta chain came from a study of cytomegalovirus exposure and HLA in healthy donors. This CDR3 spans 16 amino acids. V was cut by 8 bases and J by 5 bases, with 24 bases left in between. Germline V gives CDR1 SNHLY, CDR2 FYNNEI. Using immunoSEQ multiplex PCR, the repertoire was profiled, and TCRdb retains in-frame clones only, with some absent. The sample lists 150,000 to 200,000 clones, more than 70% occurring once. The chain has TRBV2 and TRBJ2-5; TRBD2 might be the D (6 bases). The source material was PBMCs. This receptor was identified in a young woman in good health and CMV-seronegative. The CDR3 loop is CASRMRQGGGEETQYF. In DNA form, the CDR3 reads TGTGCCAGCCGTATGAGACAAGGAGGAGGGGAGGAGACCCAGTACTTC.